This TCR beta chain is from a study of radiation and T cells in renal cell carcinoma. Study outcomes and limitations: In blood, top tumor clones expanded by 2 weeks, shrinking by 4.

As to time point: blood 4 weeks post-SBRT, at nephrectomy. Treatment described: 15 Gy SBRT to primary tumor, nephrectomy 4 weeks later. Nephrectomy followed 15 Gy stereotactic body radiation by 4 weeks. Serial blood draws occurred at baseline and 2 and 4 weeks post-SBRT. This renal cell carcinoma was of the clear cell type. In regard to this clone: No antigen is known for it.

Sequenced by immunoSEQ multiplex PCR; TCRdb stores in-frame clones only, minus some. This sample has around 180,000 clones; about nine tenths occur once, and the top ten carry roughly 10%. The CDR3 extends over 20 amino acids. Germline V gene data show CDR1 as SNHLY and CDR2 as FYNNEI. Germline trimming cut 2 bases from V and 10 bases from J; bases unmatched to any gene: 22. The specimen was blood, collected from a patient whose treatment included radiotherapy and nephrectomy. The clonotype was recovered from a woman in her forties or fifties with renal cell carcinoma. This chain links TRBV2 with TRBJ1-6, with 8 bases matching TRBD1. The CDR3 reads CASSERRKRTGSLNVSPLHF. CDR3 DNA: TGTGCCAGCAGTGAACGCCGGAAAAGGACAGGGAGCCTGAATGTGTCACCCCTCCACTTT.